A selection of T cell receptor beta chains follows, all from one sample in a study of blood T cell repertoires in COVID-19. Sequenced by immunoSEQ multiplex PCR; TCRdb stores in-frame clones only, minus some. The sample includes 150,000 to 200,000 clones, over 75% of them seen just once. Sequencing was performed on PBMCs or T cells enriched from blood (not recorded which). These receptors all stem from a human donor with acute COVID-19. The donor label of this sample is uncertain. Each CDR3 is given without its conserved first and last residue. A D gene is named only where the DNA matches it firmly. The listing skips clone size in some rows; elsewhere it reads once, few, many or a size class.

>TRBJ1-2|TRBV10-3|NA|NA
AISTDRANYGYT
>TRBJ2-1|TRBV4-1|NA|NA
ASSQPLSGPF
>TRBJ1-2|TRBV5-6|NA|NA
ASSLVGGLGYGYT
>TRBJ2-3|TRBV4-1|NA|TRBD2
ASSQEASSGGGVADTQY
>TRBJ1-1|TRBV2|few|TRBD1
ASRGQRTVNTEAF
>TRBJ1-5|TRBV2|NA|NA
ASSEFGVQH
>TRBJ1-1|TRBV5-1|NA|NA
ASRGSSGVETEAF
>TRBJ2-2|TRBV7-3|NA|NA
ASSPGVNTGELF
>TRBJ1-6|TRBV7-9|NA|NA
ASSEAQGTSPLH
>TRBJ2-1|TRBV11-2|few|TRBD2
ASSLRTAGGYNEQF
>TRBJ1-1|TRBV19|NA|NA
ASSTGGGSTEAF
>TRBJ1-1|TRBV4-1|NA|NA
ASSQDLRGTEAF
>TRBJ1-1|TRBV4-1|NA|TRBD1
ASSKRDRNTEAF
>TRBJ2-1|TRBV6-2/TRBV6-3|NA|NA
ASSYGQRYNEQF
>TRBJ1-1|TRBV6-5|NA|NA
ASSSDSLEAF
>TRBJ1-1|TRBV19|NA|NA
ASSSQDGYTEAF
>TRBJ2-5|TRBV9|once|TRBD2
ASSVAGGSGETQY
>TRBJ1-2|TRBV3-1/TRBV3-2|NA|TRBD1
ASSQDEQGNT
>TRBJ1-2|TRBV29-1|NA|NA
SVDRGSYGYT
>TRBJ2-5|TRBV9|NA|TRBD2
ASSAITSVYQETQY
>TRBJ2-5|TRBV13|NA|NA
ASSFRETQY
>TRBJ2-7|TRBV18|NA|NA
ASSPGGVYEQY
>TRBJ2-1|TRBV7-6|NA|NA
ASSLANTGLWNEQF
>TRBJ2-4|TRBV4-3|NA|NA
ASSQDGGSIAKNIQY
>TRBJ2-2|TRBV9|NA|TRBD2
ASSVELAGGQPGELF
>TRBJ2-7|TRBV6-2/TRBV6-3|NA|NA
ASRPTGNYEQY
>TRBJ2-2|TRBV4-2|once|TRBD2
ASSLGTSGGAGTGELF
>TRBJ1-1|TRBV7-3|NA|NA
ASSLGTNTEAF
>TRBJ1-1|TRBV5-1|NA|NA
ASSSGLDTEAF
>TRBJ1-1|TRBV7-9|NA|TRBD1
ASSPTGGKNTEAF
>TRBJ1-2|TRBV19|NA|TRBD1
ASSALTGLYGYT
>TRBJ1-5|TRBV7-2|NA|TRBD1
ASSPRTGHTQPQH
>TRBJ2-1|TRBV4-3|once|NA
ASSHTGGNEQF
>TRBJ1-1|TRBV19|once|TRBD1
ASSTTGTVNTEAF
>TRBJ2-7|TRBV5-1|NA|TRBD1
ASSIRQGPYEQY
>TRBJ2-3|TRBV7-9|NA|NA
ARRGLGGADTQY
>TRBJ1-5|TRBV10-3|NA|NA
AISEGGLGNQPQH
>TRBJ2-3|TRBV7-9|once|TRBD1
ASSTRRDRGVDTQY
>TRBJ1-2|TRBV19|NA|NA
ASSEAPYYGYT
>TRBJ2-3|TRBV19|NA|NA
ASSIPRADTQY
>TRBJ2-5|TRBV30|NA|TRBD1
AWSGGQGEETQY
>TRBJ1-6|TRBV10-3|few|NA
AISESTSSYNSPLH
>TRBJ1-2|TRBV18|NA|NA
ASSITQGNYGYT
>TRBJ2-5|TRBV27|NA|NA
ASSSAGWETQY
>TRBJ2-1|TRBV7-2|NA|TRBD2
ASVAGVGNEQF
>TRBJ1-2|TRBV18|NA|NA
ASSPPAGEDYGYT
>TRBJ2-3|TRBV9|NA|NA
ASSVGAKDTQY
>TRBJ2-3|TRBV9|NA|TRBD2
ASSVVPAGGTDTQY